These T cell receptor beta chains were read from a single sample in a study of metastatic and nonmetastatic thyroid tumors. TCRdb re-called the PCR reads via MiXCR. The repertoire includes 72,000 or so clones, around 20% of them detected once, and roughly 13% sits in the top ten. The sequenced sample consisted of blood. These receptors originate from a female donor with papillary thyroid cancer or a benign thyroid nodule (not recorded which). Some clones in this sample may be carry-over from other donors' samples. CDR3s include the opening cysteine and the closing phenylalanine or tryptophan. The D gene is left open where the match is weak. Expanded clones are given a class, and other clones once, few, many or no size at all.

D: TRBD1
size: .
length: 14
V: TRBV6-5
J: TRBJ2-7
DNA: TGTGCCAGCATTTCACAGGGGGCTCCCTACGAGCAGTACTTC
CDR3: CASISQGAPYEQYF

D: .
size: many
length: 13
V: TRBV15
J: TRBJ2-1
DNA: TGTGCCACCAGCAGAGGGGGGGTTAGTGAGCAGTTCTTC
CDR3: CATSRGGVSEQFF

D: .
size: many
length: 13
V: TRBV29-1
J: TRBJ1-1
DNA: TGCAGCGTGGCCGGGGCTCTAAACACTGAAGCTTTCTTT
CDR3: CSVAGALNTEAFF

D: .
size: many
length: 15
V: TRBV5-1
J: TRBJ2-1
DNA: TGCGCCAGCAGCAAACGACTAGAGGTCTACAATGAGCAGTTCTTC
CDR3: CASSKRLEVYNEQFF

D: .
size: few
length: 13
V: TRBV27
J: TRBJ1-2
DNA: TGTGCCAGCAGTTTAAGGGGGAACTATGGCTACACCTTC
CDR3: CASSLRGNYGYTF

D: .
size: many
length: 16
V: TRBV2
J: TRBJ2-3
DNA: .
CDR3: CASRADRAPTQIRSIF

D: TRBD2
size: .
length: 14
V: TRBV24-1
J: TRBJ2-5
DNA: TGTGCCGCCTCAACACCGGGACTAGAAGAGACCCAGTACTTC
CDR3: CAASTPGLEETQYF

D: .
size: .
length: 14
V: TRBV28
J: TRBJ1-2
DNA: TGTGCCAGCAGTTTTAGGGGACTAGGCTATGGCTACACCTTC
CDR3: CASSFRGLGYGYTF

D: TRBD1
size: many
length: 15
V: TRBV19
J: TRBJ2-2
DNA: TGTGCCAGTAGACGACAGGGTACGGACACCGGGGAGCTGTTTTTT
CDR3: CASRRQGTDTGELFF

D: .
size: many
length: 12
V: TRBV24-1
J: TRBJ2-1
DNA: TGTGCCACCAGTGAAGGTACGGGTGAGCAGTTCTTC
CDR3: CATSEGTGEQFF